This T cell receptor beta chain is from a study of regulatory T cells in long-lasting Graves disease. Study as a whole: Treatment with antithyroid drugs for over 5 years, together with positive TSH receptor antibodies, meant persistent Graves' disease. General observations from the study: Having only a small sample size may have limited accuracy. Persistent disease samples used TRBV28, TRBJ1-2 and TRBJ2-5 preferentially. Researchers examined only peripheral blood and not thyroid tissue.

The CDR3 runs to 11 residues. V was shortened by 3 bases and J by 10 bases, with 10 bases between the two germline ends. CDR1 GTSNPN and CDR2 SVGIG come from the germline V gene (reference sequence). The TCR beta library used iRepertoire HTBI primers with Arm-PCR amplification of CDR3. Using its own MiXCR run on the multiplex PCR reads, TCRdb lists one record per CDR3 protein. The sample shows around 460,000 distinct CDR3 sequences, approximately 22% of them seen only once. The time point is: persistent/refractory GD, antithyroid drugs over 5 years with positive TRAb. Following extraction of RNA from PBMCs, that RNA was used to make the TCR library. This clonotype was counted only a few times. Its target is unknown.

The starting material was peripheral blood mononuclear cells (PBMCs), obtained when the disease was refractory, from a patient treated with antithyroid drugs. The chain has TRBV30 and TRBJ2-1; D gene ambiguous. The clonotype originates from a female donor with Graves disease. CDR3 DNA: TGTGCCTGGAGCGCCCCGAGGGAGCAGTTCTTC. Residues: CAWSAPREQFF.